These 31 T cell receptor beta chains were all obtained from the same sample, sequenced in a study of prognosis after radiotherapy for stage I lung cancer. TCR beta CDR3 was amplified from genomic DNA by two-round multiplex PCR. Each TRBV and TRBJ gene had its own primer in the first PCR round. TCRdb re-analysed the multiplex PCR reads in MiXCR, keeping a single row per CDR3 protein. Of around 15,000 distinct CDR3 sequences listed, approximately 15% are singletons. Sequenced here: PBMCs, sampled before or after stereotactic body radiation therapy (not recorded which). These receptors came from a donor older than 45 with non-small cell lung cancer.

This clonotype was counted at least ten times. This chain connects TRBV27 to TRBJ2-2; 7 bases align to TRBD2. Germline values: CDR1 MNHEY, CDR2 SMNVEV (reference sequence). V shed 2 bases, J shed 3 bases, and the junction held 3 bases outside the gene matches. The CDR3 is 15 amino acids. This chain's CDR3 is CASSLVGGYTGELFF. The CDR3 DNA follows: TGTGCCAGCAGTTTAGTGGGGGGGTACACCGGGGAGCTGTTTTTT.

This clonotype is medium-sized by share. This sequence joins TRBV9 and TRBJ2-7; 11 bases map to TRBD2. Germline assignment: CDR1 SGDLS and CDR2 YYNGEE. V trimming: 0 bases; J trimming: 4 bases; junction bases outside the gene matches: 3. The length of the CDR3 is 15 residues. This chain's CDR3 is CASSVATSGAYEQYF. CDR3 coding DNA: TGTGCCAGCAGCGTAGCGACTAGCGGGGCTTACGAGCAGTACTTC.

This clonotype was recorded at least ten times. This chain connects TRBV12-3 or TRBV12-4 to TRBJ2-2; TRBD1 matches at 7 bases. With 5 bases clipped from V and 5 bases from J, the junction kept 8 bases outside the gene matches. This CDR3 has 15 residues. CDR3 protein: CASSATGRTTGELFF. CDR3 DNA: TGTGCCAGCAGTGCGACAGGGCGCACGACCGGGGAGCTGTTTTTT.

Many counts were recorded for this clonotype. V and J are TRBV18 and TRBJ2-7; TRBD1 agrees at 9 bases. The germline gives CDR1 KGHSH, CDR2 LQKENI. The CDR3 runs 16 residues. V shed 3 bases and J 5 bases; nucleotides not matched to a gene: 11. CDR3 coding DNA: TGTGCCAGCTCACCGCTCCCGCCGGGACAGGGTAACGAGCAGTACGTC. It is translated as CASSPLPPGQGNEQYV.

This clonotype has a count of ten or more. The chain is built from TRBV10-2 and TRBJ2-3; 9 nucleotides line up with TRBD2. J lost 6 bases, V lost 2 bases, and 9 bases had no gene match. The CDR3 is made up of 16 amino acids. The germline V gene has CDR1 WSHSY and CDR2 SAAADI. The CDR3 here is CASSEQREVLADTQYF. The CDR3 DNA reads TGCGCCAGCAGTGAGCAGCGGGAGGTGTTAGCTGATACGCAGTATTTT.

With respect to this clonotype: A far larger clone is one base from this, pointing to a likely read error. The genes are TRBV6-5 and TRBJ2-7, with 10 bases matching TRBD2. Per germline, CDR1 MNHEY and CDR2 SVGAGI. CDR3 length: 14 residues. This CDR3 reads CASRSSGSSYGQYF. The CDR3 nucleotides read TGTGCCAGCAGGTCTAGCGGGAGCTCCTACGGGCAGTACTTC.

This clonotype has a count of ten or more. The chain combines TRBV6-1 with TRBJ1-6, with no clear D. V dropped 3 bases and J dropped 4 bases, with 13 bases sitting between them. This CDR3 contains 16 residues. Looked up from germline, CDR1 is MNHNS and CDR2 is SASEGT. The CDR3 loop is CASSDSRLGYNSPLHF. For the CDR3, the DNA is TGTGCCAGCAGTGACAGCAGGTTGGGTTATAATTCACCCCTCCACTTT.

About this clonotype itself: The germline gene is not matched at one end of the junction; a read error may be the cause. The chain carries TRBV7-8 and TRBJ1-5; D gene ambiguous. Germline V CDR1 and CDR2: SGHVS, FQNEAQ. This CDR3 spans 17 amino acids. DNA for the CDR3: TGTGCCAGCATCTTAGCCCCCCAGGTGCATAGCAATCAGCCCCAGCATTTT. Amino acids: CASILAPQVHSNQPQHF.

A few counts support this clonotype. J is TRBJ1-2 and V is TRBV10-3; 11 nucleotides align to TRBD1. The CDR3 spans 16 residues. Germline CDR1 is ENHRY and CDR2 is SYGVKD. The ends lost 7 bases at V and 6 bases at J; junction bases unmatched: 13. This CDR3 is CAIKGDRGGTTNGYTF. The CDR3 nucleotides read TGTGCCATCAAGGGGGACAGGGGGGGTACTACTAATGGCTACACCTTC.

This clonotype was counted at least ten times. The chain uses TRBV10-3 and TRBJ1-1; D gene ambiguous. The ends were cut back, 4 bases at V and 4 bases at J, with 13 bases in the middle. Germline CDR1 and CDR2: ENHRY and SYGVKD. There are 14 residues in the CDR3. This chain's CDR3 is CAISGSIGSTEAFF. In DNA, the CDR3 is TGTGCCATCAGTGGAAGTATAGGGAGCACTGAAGCTTTCTTT.

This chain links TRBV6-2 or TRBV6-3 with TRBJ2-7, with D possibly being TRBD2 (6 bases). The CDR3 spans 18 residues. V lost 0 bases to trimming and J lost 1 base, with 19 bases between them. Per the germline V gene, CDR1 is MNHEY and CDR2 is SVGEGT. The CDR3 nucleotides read TGTGCCAGCAGTTACTCTTCTTTAGAGGGGACTGGATCCTACGAGCAGTACTTC. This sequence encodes CASSYSSLEGTGSYEQYF.

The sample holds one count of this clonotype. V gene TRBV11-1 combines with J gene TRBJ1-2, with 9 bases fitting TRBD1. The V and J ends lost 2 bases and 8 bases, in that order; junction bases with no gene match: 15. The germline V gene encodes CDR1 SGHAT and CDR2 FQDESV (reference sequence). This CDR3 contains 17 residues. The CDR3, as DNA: TGTGCCAGCAGCTTAAATCTCGGGACAGGGACAGCTTGGGGCTACACCTTC. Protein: CASSLNLGTGTAWGYTF.

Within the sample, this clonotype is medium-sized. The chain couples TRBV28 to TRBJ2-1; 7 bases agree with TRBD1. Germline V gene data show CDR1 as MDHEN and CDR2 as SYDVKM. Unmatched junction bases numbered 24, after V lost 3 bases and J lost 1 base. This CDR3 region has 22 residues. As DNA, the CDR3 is TGTGCCAGCAGTTTTGATTCGACAGGGTCCAATAGAAGGCGAAAATCCTACAATGAGCAGTTCTTC. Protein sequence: CASSFDSTGSNRRRKSYNEQFF.

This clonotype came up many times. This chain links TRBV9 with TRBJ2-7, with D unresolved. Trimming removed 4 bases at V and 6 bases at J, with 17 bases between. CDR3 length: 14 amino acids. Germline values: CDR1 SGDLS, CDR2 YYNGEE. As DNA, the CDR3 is TGTGCCAGCAGCCCCGGCGTAGCCACCCTCGAGCAGTACGTC. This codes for CASSPGVATLEQYV.

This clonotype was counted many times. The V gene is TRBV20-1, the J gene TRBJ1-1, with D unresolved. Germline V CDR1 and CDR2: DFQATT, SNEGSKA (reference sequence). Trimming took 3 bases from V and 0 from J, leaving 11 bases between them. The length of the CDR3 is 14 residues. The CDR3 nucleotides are TGCAGTGCTAGTAGTCGGGTAATGAACACTGAAGCTTTCTTT. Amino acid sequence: CSASSRVMNTEAFF.

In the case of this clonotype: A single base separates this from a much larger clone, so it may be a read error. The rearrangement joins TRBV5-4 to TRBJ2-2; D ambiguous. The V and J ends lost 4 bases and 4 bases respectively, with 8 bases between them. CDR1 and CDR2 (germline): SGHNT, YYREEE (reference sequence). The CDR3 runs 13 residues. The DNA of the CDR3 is TGTGCCAGCAGCATCCCTAGCACCGGGGAGCTGTTTTTT. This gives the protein CASSIPSTGELFF.

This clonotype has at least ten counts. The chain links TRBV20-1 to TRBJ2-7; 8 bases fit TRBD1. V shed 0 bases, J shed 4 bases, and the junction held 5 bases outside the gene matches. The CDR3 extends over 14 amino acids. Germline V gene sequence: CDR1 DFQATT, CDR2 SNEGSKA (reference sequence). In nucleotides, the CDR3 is TGCAGTGCTAGAGAAGGGACAGGCGGGTACGAGCAGTACTTC. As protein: CSAREGTGGYEQYF.

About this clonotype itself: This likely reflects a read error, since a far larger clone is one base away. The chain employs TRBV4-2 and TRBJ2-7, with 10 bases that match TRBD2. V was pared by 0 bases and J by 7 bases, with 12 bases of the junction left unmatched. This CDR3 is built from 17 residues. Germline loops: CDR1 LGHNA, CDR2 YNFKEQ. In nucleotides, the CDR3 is TGTGCCAGCAGCCAAGATTGGACTAGCGGCTTTTACAATGAGCAGTACTTC. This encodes CASSQDWTSGFYNEQYF.

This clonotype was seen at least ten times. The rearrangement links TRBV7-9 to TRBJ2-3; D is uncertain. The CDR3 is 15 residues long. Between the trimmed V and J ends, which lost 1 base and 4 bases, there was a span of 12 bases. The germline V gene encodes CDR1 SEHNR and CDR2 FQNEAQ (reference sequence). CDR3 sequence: CASSLGPILSDTQYF. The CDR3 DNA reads TGTGCCAGCAGCTTAGGCCCCATACTTTCAGATACGCAGTATTTT.

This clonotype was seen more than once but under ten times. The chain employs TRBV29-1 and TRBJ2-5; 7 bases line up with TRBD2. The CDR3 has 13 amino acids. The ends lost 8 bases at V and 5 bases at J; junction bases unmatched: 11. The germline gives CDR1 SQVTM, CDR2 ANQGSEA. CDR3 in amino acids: CSFRAAGLETQYF. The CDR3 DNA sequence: TGCAGCTTCAGGGCAGCGGGACTGGAGACCCAGTACTTC.

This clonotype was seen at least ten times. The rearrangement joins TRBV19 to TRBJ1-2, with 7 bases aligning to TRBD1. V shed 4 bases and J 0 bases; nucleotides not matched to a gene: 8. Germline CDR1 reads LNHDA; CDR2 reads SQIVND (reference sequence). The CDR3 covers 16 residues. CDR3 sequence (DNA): TGTGCCAGTAGTACCTTCATCGGACAGGCTAACTATGGCTACACCTTC. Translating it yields CASSTFIGQANYGYTF. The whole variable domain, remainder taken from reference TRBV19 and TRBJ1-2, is DGGITQSPKYLFRKEGQNVTLSCEQNLNHDAMYWYRQDPGQGLRLIYYSQIVNDFQKGDIAEGYSVSREKKESFPLTVTSAQKNPTAFYLCASSTFIGQANYGYTFGSGTRLTVV.

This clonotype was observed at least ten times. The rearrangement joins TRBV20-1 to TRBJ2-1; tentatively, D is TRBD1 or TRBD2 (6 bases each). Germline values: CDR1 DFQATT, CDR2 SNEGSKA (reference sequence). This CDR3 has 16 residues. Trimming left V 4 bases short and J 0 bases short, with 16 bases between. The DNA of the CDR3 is TGCAGTGCTACGGGGGCGCGGGGCGCCTCCTACAATGAGCAGTTCTTC. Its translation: CSATGARGASYNEQFF.

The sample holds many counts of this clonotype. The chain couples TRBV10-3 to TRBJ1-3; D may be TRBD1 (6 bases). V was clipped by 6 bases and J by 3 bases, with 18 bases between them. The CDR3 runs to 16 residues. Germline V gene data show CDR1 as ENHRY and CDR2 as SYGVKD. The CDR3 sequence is CAISVGGPLGGNTIYF. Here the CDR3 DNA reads TGTGCCATCAGCGTTGGGGGCCCTTTAGGTGGAAACACCATATATTTT.

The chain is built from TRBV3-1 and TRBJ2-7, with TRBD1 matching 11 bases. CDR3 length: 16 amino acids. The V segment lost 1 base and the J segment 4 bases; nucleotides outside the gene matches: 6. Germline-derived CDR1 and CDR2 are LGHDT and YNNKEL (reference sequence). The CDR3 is CASSQGRDRGSYEQYF. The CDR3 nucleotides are TGTGCCAGCAGCCAAGGCCGGGACAGGGGGTCGTACGAGCAGTACTTC.

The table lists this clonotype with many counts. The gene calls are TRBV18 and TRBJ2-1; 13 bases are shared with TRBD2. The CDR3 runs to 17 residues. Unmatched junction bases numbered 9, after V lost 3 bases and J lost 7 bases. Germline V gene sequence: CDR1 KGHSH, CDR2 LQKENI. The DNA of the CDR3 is TGTGCCAGCTCACCGTCACTAGCGGGGGGGCCGGAAAATGAGCAGTTCTTC. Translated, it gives CASSPSLAGGPENEQFF.

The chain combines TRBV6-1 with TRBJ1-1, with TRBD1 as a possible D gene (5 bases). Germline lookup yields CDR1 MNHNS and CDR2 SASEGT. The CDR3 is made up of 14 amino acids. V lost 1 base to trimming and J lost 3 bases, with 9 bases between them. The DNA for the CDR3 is TGTGCCAGCAGTGAAGGAGGGGTGTACACTGAAGCTTTCTTT. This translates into CASSEGGVYTEAFF.

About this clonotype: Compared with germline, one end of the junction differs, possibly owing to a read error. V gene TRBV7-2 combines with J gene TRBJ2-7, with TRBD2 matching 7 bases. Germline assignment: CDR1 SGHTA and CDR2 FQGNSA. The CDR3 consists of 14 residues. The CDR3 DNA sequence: TGTGCCAGCAGGACTAGCTGGGGCTCCTACGAGCAGCACTTC. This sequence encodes CASRTSWGSYEQHF.

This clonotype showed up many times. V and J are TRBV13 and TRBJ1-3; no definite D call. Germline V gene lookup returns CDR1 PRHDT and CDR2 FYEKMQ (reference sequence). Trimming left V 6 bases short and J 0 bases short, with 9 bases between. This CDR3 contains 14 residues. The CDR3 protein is CASRQTVSGNTIYF. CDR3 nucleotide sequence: TGTGCCAGCAGACAAACAGTCTCTGGAAACACCATATATTTT.

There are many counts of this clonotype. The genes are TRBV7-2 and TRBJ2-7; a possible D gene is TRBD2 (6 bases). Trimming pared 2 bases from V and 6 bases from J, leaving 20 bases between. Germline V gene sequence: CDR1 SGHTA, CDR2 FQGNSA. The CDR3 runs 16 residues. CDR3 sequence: CASSLNTGESHREQYF. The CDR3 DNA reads TGTGCCAGCAGCTTAAATACGGGAGAGTCTCATCGCGAGCAGTACTTC. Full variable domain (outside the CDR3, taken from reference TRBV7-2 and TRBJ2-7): GAGVSQSPSNKVTEKGKDVELRCDPISGHTALYWYRQSLGQGLEFLIYFQGNSAPDKSGLPSDRFSAERTGGSVSTLTIQRTQQEDSAVYLCASSLNTGESHREQYFGPGTRLTVT.

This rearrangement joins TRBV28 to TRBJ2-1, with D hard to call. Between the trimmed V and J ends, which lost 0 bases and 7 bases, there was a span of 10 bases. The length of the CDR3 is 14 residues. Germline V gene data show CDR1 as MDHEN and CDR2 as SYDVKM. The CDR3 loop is CASSLWDEKNEQFF. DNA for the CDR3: TGTGCCAGCAGTTTATGGGACGAGAAGAATGAGCAGTTCTTC.

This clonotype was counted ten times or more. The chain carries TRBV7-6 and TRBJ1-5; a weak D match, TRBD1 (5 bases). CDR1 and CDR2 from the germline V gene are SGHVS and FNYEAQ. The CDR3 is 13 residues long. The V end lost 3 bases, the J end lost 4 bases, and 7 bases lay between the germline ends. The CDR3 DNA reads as TGTGCCAGCAGCTTGGGGGTGAATCAGCCCCAGCATTTT. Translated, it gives CASSLGVNQPQHF.